Below are 22 T cell receptor beta chains sequenced from a single sample in a study of molecular identifiers for immune sequencing clone quantification. One entry per CDR3 protein results from TCRdb running MiXCR on the PCR reads. The table has around 100,000 distinct CDR3 sequences, about 35% seen once. The sequencing input was naive CD8+ T cells from blood, with Jurkat cell RNA spiked in. Subset specified: FACS-sorted CD8+CD4-CCR7+CD45RA+ naive T cells. The source of these receptors is a human donor in good health. Some libraries in this study had Jurkat cell RNA spiked in.

J is TRBJ2-5 and V is TRBV7-2; 7 bases map to TRBD2. Looked up from germline, CDR1 is SGHTA and CDR2 is FQGNSA. The CDR3 is 15 amino acids. J was trimmed by 4 bases and V by 0 bases; bases with no gene match: 5. The CDR3 spells CASSLADSGTETQYF. The CDR3, as DNA: TGTGCCAGCAGCTTAGCCGACAGCGGGACAGAGACCCAGTACTTC.

The chain is built from TRBV7-9 and TRBJ1-1, with a tentative D call TRBD1 (5 bases). The germline gives CDR1 SEHNR, CDR2 FQNEAQ (reference sequence). CDR3 size: 16 residues. V was cut by 10 bases and J by 6 bases, with 27 bases left in between. This CDR3 is CANSSGSGTHRPEAFF. The CDR3 DNA sequence: TGTGCCAACAGTTCAGGGTCGGGGACCCACCGCCCTGAAGCTTTCTTT.

The chain is built from TRBV19 and TRBJ2-7; weak D call: TRBD1 (5 bases). V lost 1 base to trimming and J lost 3 bases, with 10 bases between them. This CDR3 region has 14 residues. Germline V gene sequence: CDR1 LNHDA, CDR2 SQIVND (reference sequence). CDR3 in amino acids: CASSIGTTFYEQYF. The DNA for the CDR3 is TGTGCCAGTAGTATAGGGACAACCTTCTACGAGCAGTACTTC.

The rearrangement links TRBV9 to TRBJ2-6, with D unresolved. Trimming removed 0 bases from V and 2 bases from J, with 18 bases in between. The CDR3 is 19 residues long. CDR1 SGDLS and CDR2 YYNGEE come from the germline V gene. In DNA, the CDR3 is TGTGCCAGCAGCGTAGCCCACCGGACCGATGCGCCTGGGGCCAACGTCCTGACTTTC. This gives the protein CASSVAHRTDAPGANVLTF.

To note about this clonotype: Since a much larger clone is just one base distant, this may be a read error. This sequence joins TRBV2 and TRBJ2-5; no clear D gene. Near its end, the DNA agrees better with TRBJ2-1, so the J call may be wrong. The CDR3 length is 12 residues. CDR1 is SNHLY, CDR2 FYNNEI, per germline. CDR3 DNA sequence: TGTGCGAAAGGTGGGCTCCAAGAGACCCAGTTCTTC. This codes for CAKGGLQETQFF.

This clonotype has a handful of counts. The V gene is TRBV27, the J gene TRBJ2-7; a possible D gene is TRBD2 (6 bases). Per germline, CDR1 MNHEY and CDR2 SMNVEV (reference sequence). V was trimmed by 3 bases and J by 4 bases, leaving 16 bases between them. The CDR3 has 15 amino acids. The CDR3 DNA is TGTGCCAGCAGTTTTCGGGGGAACATCCTTTACGAGCAGTACTTC. It specifies CASSFRGNILYEQYF.

This clonotype has at least ten counts. J is TRBJ2-3 and V is TRBV12-3 or TRBV12-4; no clear D. This CDR3 has 12 residues. The V end lost 5 bases, the J end lost 4 bases, and 7 bases lay between the germline ends. The CDR3: CASSPSPDTQYF. CDR3 nucleotide sequence: TGTGCCAGCAGTCCCTCCCCAGATACGCAGTATTTT.

About this clonotype: The junction does not match germline at one end; this may be a read error. The chain has TRBV24-1 and TRBJ2-2, with D possibly being TRBD1 or TRBD2 (5 bases each). This CDR3 has 13 residues. Germline-derived CDR1 and CDR2 are KGHDR and SFDVKD. DNA of the CDR3: TGTGCCACCGGGCACAGGTACACCGGGGAGCTGCTTTTT. This codes for CATGHRYTGELLF.

Note on this clonotype: An end of the junction does not agree with germline; a read error may underlie this. This chain connects TRBV12-3 or TRBV12-4 to TRBJ2-5, with a tentative D call TRBD2 (6 bases). The CDR3 is 13 amino acids. The CDR3 region has the DNA TGTGCCAGCATCTGGGGGGAAGGAGAGACCCGGTACTTC. Translating it yields CASIWGEGETRYF.

This clonotype was seen many times. This rearrangement joins TRBV6-6 to TRBJ2-1; D remains ambiguous. This CDR3 has 14 amino acids. Trimming stripped 2 bases from V and 4 bases from J, with 9 bases between. Germline V lookup: CDR1 MNHNY, CDR2 SVGAGI (reference sequence). This chain's CDR3 is CASSYPSGYNEQFF. CDR3 DNA sequence: TGTGCCAGCAGTTACCCCTCAGGTTACAATGAGCAGTTCTTC.

The rearrangement links TRBV7-9 to TRBJ2-1, with 9 bases that match TRBD2. With 1 base clipped from V and 6 bases from J, the junction kept 4 bases outside the gene matches. Germline V gives CDR1 SEHNR, CDR2 FQNEAQ (reference sequence). The CDR3 is 15 amino acids. This CDR3 reads CASSLVLAGINEQFF. The CDR3 region has the DNA TGTGCCAGCAGCTTAGTTCTAGCGGGAATCAATGAGCAGTTCTTC. Filled out from reference TRBV7-9 and TRBJ2-1, the complete variable domain reads DTGVSQNPRHKITKRGQNVTFRCDPISEHNRLYWYRQTLGQGPEFLTYFQNEAQLEKSRLLSDRFSAERPKGSFSTLEIQRTEQGDSAMYLCASSLVLAGINEQFFGPGTRLTVL.

The chain employs TRBV6-6 and TRBJ2-5; D is ambiguous. Trimming stripped 5 bases from V and 7 bases from J, with 8 bases between. Per germline, CDR1 MNHNY and CDR2 SVGAGI (reference sequence). This CDR3 spans 11 amino acids. CDR3 bases: TGTGCCAGCAGTGACAAAGGGACCCAGTACTTC. Its translation is CASSDKGTQYF.

This clonotype was seen many times. The CDR3 nucleotides are TGTGCCAGCAGCCCCGACAGGTCAGATACGCAGTATTTT. Translated, it gives CASSPDRSDTQYF. The J gene is TRBJ2-3, the V gene TRBV28; D possibly corresponds to TRBD1 (6 bases). This CDR3 contains 13 residues. Germline CDR1 and CDR2: MDHEN and SYDVKM. Trimming removed 6 bases from V and 4 bases from J, with 11 bases in between. The full variable domain, in which reference TRBV28 and TRBJ2-3 provide the parts outside the CDR3, is DVKVTQSSRYLVKRTGEKVFLECVQDMDHENMFWYRQDPGLGLRLIYFSYDVKMKEKGDIPEGYSVSREKKERFSLILESASTNQTSMYLCASSPDRSDTQYFGPGTRLTVL.

This clonotype has only a few counts. The V gene is TRBV27, the J gene TRBJ1-4; TRBD1 is a possible D gene (6 bases). There are 15 residues in the CDR3. Trimming took 2 bases from V and 14 from J, leaving 21 bases between them. The germline V gene encodes CDR1 MNHEY and CDR2 SMNVEV (reference sequence). The CDR3 here is CASSLRGGGSGLLFF. DNA for the CDR3: TGTGCCAGCAGTTTAAGAGGTGGGGGCTCGGGGTTGCTGTTTTTT.

The gene calls are TRBV29-1 and TRBJ2-7; the match to TRBD2 covers 12 bases. V was pared by 1 base and J by 2 bases, with 9 bases of the junction left unmatched. In germline, CDR1 is SQVTM, CDR2 ANQGSEA. The CDR3 contains 17 residues. CDR3 nucleotide sequence: TGCAGCGTTGAAGGGACTAGCGGGAATGGCAACCCCTACGAGCAGTACTTC. Translating it yields CSVEGTSGNGNPYEQYF.

In its sample, this clonotype was seen once. The junction departs from the called germline gene at one end, perhaps through a read error. The J gene is TRBJ2-3, the V gene TRBV13; D assignment may be TRBD1 or TRBD2 (6 bases each). This CDR3 is built from 15 residues. From germline, CDR1 is PRHDT and CDR2 FYEKMQ (reference sequence). CDR3 sequence (DNA): TGCGCCAGCAGCTTATTGGGGGGACACCTTAATACGCAGTATTTT. It specifies CASSLLGGHLNTQYF.

This rearrangement joins TRBV5-4 to TRBJ2-5; 8 bases are shared with TRBD2. V lost 1 base, J lost 5 bases, and 4 bases stayed unmatched. Germline assignment: CDR1 SGHNT and CDR2 YYREEE (reference sequence). The CDR3 is 14 residues long. CDR3 sequence reads: CASSLMREVETQYF. In DNA form, the CDR3 reads TGTGCCAGCAGCTTGATGCGGGAGGTTGAGACCCAGTACTTC.

This clonotype was observed a handful of times. This rearrangement joins TRBV6-2 or TRBV6-3 to TRBJ2-2; D call uncertain. V dropped 2 bases and J dropped 3 bases, with 7 bases sitting between them. This CDR3 spans 14 amino acids. Germline lookup yields CDR1 MNHEY and CDR2 SVGEGT. Here the CDR3 reads CASSYRPYTGELFF. In DNA form, the CDR3 reads TGTGCCAGCAGTTACAGACCCTACACCGGGGAGCTGTTTTTT.

This clonotype was observed a handful of times. The chain joins TRBV4-1 to TRBJ2-1, with 8 bases lining up with TRBD2. Trimming at V came to 1 base and at J to 3 bases, leaving 2 bases not matched to a gene. The CDR3 runs 15 residues. CDR1 and CDR2 from the germline V gene are MGHRA and YSYEKL. The CDR3 nucleotides are TGCGCCAGCAGCCAAGCGAGCGGGAGCTACAATGAGCAGTTCTTC. This encodes CASSQASGSYNEQFF.

This clonotype was counted a few times. The V call is TRBV29-1, the J call TRBJ2-7, with D tentatively TRBD1 (5 bases). Trimming removed 6 bases from V and 7 bases from J, with 13 bases in between. This CDR3 is built from 11 residues. Germline values: CDR1 SQVTM, CDR2 ANQGSEA. The CDR3 protein is CSVRKGPEQYF. For the CDR3, the DNA is TGCAGCGTCCGAAAGGGGCCAGAGCAGTACTTC.

The rearrangement uses TRBV7-2 and TRBJ2-7, with 7 bases identical to TRBD2. After removal of 5 bases from V and 3 bases from J, the junction contained 10 bases not matched to a gene. The germline V gene has CDR1 SGHTA and CDR2 FQGNSA. The CDR3 runs to 15 residues. Written as DNA, the CDR3 is TGTGCCAGCAGCCGCGAGCGGGGTGGACGCTACGAGCAGTACTTC. It is translated as CASSRERGGRYEQYF.

V is TRBV11-2 and J is TRBJ2-3; possibly TRBD1 for D (5 bases). The CDR3 totals 12 residues. With 5 bases removed from V and 7 bases from J, the gap between germline ends came to 10 bases. The germline gives CDR1 SGHAT, CDR2 FQNNGV. The DNA for the CDR3 is TGTGCCAGCAGCCCGACAGTTAATACGCAGTATTTT. Translated: CASSPTVNTQYF.